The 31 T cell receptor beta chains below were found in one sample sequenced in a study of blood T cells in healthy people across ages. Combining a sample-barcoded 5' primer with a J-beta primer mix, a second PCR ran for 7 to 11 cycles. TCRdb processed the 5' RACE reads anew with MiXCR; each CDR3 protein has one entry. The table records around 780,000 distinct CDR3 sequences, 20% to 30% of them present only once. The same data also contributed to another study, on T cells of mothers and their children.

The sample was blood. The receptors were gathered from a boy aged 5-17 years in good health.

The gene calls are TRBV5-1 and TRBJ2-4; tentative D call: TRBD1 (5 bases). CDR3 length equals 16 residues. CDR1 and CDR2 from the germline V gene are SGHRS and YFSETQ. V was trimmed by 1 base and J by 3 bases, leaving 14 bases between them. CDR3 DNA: TGCGCCAGCAGCTTGACGGCAGGGCTTGGCAAAAACATTCAGTACTTC. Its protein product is CASSLTAGLGKNIQYF.

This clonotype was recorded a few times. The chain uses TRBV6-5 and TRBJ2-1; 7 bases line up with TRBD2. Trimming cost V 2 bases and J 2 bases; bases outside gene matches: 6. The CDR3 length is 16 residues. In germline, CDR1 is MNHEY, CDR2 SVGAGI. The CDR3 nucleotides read TGTGCCAGCAGTTACGAAGCTAGCGGTGCCTACAATGAGCAGTTCTTC. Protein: CASSYEASGAYNEQFF.

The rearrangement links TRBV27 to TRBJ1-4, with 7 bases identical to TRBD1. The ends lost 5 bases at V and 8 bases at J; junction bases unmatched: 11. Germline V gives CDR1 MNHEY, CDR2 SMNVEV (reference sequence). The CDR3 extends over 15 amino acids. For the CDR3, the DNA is TGTGCCAGCAGTCCACCCCTAAGCAGGGGGGAAAAACTGTTTTTT. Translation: CASSPPLSRGEKLFF. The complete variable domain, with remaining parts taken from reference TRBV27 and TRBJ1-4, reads EAQVTQNPRYLITVTGKKLTVTCSQNMNHEYMSWYRQDPGLGLRQIYYSMNVEVTDKGDVPEGYKVSRKEKRNFPLILESPSPNQTSLYFCASSPPLSRGEKLFFGSGTQLSVL.

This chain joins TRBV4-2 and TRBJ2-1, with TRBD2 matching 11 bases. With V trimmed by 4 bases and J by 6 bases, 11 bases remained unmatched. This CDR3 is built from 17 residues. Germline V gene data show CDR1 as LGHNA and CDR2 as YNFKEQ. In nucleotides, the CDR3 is TGTGCCAGCAGCCGAGCGAAACTAGCGGGAGAAGGCAATGAGCAGTTCTTC. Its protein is CASSRAKLAGEGNEQFF.

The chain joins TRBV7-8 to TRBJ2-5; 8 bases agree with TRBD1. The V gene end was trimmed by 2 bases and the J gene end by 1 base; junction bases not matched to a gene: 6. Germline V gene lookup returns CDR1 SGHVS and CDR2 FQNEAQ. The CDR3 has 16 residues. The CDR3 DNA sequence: TGTGCCAGCAGCTTACTCCCTGGACAGGGCCAAGAGACCCAGTACTTC. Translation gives CASSLLPGQGQETQYF.

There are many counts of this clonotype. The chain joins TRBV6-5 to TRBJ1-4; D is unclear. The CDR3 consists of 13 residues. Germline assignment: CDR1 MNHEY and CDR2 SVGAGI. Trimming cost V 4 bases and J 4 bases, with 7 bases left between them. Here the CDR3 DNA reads TGTGCCAGCAGTTCAGCCATTAATGAAAAACTGTTTTTT. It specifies CASSSAINEKLFF.

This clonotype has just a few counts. The CDR3 sequence: CASIEAMRVAARQYF. In DNA, the CDR3 is TGCGCCAGCATCGAAGCCATGAGAGTTGCTGCCCGACAGTACTTC. The rearrangement uses TRBV10-2 and TRBJ2-7, with D unclear. The CDR3 contains 15 residues. Trimming took off 7 bases at V and 10 bases at J, with 26 bases between the two ends. The germline CDR1 and CDR2 sequences are WSHSY and SAAADI.

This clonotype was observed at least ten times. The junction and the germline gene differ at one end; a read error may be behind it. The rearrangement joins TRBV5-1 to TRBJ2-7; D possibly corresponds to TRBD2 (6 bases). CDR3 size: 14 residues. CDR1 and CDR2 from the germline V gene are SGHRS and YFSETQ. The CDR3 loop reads CASSLVGGSYEQYF. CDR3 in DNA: TGTGCCAGCAGCTTAGTTGGAGGGTCCTACGAGCAGTACTTC. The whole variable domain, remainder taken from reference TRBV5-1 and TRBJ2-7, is KAGVTQTPRYLIKTRGQQVTLSCSPISGHRSVSWYQQTPGQGLQFLFEYFSETQRNKGNFPGRFSGRQFSNSRSEMNVSTLELGDSALYLCASSLVGGSYEQYFGPGTRLTVT.

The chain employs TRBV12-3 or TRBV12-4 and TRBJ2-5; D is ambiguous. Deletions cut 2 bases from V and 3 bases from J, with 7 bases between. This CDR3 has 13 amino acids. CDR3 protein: CASSLRQEETQYF. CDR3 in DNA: TGTGCCAGCAGTTTAAGGCAGGAAGAGACCCAGTACTTC.

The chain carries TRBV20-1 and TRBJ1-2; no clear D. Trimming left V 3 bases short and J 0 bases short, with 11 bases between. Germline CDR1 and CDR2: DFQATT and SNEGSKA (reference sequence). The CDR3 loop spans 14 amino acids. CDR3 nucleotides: TGCAGTGCTAGTCGGGCGGAAACTAACTATGGCTACACCTTC. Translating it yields CSASRAETNYGYTF.

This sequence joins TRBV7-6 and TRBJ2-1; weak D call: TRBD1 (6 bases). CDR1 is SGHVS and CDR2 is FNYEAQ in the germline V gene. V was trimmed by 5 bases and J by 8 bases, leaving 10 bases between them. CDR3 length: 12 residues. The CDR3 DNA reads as TGTGCCAGCAGCACAGGGATCCATGAGCAGTTCTTC. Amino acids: CASSTGIHEQFF.

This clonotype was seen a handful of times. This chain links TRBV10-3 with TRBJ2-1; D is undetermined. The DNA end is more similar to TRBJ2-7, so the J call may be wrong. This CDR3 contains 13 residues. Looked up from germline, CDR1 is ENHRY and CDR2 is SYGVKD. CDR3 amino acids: CAISEEVNVEQYF. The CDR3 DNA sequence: TGTGCCATCAGTGAGGAAGTGAATGTCGAGCAGTACTTC.

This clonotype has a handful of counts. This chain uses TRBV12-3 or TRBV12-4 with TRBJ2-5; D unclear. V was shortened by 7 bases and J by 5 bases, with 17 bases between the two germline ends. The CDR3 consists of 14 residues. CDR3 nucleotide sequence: TGTGCCAGCACCTTGGGAAGGGCTGGGGAGACCCAGTACTTC. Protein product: CASTLGRAGETQYF.

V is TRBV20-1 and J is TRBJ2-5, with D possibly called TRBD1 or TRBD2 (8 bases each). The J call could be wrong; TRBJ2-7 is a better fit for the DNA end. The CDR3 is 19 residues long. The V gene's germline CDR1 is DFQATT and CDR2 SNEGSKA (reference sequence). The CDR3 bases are TGCAGTGCTAGAGATCAGGGGGCGAGCGGGGGCCTACCTTCCTACGAGCAGTACTTC. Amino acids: CSARDQGASGGLPSYEQYF.

CDR3 DNA: TGTGCCAGCACCTTTGCACCCTACGAGCAGTACTTC. This translates into CASTFAPYEQYF. The chain employs TRBV12-3 or TRBV12-4 and TRBJ2-5; D not resolved. The DNA end is more similar to TRBJ2-7, so the J call may be wrong. The CDR3 runs to 12 residues.

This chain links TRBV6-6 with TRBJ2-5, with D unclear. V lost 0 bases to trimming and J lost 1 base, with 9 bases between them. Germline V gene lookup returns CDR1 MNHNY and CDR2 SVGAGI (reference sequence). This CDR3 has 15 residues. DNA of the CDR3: TGTGCCAGCAGTTACTCGTTGGTGCTCCAAGAGACCCAGTACTTC. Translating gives CASSYSLVLQETQYF.

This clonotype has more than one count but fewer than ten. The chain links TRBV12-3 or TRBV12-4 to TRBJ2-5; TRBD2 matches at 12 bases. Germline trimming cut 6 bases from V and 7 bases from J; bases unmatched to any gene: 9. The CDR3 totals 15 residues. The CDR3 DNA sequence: TGTGCCAGCAGGCCTAGCGGGGGGGTCGTTGGGACCCAGTACTTC. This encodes CASRPSGGVVGTQYF.

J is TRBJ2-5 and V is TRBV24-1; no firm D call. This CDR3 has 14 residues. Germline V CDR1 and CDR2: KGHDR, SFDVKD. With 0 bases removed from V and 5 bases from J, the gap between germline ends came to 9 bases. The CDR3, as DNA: TGTGCCACCAGTGATTTGGGGTCCCAGGAGACCCAGTACTTC. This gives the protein CATSDLGSQETQYF.

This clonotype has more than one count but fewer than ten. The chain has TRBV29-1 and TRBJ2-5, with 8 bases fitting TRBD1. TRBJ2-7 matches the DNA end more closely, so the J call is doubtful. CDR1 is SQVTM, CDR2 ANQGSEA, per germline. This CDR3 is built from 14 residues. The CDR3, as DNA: TGCAGCGTAACCGGGACAGGTAGTTCTTACGAGCAGTACTTC. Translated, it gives CSVTGTGSSYEQYF.

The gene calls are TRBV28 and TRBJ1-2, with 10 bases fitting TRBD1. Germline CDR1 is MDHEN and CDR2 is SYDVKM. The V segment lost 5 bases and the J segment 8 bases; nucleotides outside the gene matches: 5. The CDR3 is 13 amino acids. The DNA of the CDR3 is TGTGCCAGCAGTGTCGGACAGGGGGGAGGCTACACCTTC. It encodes CASSVGQGGGYTF.

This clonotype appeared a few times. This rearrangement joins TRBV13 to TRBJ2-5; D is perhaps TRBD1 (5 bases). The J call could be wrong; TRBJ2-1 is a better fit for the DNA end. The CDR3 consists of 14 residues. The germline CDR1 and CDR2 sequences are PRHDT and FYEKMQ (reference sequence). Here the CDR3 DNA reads TGTGCCAGCAGCCCCCTGGAAGGGGTGTATGAGCAGTTCTTC. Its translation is CASSPLEGVYEQFF.

As DNA, the CDR3 is TGCGCCAGCAGCTCGCAAGCCCAGGGGGGCACCTACGAGCAGTACTTC. Translating it yields CASSSQAQGGTYEQYF. The rearrangement joins TRBV5-1 to TRBJ2-7; possibly TRBD1 for D (7 bases). This CDR3 comprises 16 residues. Germline CDR1 reads SGHRS; CDR2 reads YFSETQ. V gave up 3 bases and J gave up 2 bases, with 18 bases separating them. Filled out from reference TRBV5-1 and TRBJ2-7, the complete variable domain reads KAGVTQTPRYLIKTRGQQVTLSCSPISGHRSVSWYQQTPGQGLQFLFEYFSETQRNKGNFPGRFSGRQFSNSRSEMNVSTLELGDSALYLCASSSQAQGGTYEQYFGPGTRLTVT.

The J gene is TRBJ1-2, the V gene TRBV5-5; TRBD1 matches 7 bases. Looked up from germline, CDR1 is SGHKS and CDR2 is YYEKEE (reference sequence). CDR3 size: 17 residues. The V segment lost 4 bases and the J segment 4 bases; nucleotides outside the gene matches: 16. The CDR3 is CASSDRTGELKFYGYTF. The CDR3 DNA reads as TGTGCCAGCAGCGATCGGACAGGAGAGCTAAAATTCTATGGCTACACCTTC. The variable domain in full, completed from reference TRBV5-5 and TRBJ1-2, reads DAGVTQSPTHLIKTRGQQVTLRCSPISGHKSVSWYQQVLGQGPQFIFQYYEKEERGRGNFPDRFSARQFPNYSSELNVNALLLGDSALYLCASSDRTGELKFYGYTFGSGTRLTVV.

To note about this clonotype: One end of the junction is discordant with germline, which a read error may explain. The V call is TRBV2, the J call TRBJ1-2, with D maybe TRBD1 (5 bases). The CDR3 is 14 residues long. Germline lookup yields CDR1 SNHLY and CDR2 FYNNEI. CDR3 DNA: TGTGCCAGCCCCCATCAGGGCACCCAGGATGGCTACGCCTTC. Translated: CASPHQGTQDGYAF.

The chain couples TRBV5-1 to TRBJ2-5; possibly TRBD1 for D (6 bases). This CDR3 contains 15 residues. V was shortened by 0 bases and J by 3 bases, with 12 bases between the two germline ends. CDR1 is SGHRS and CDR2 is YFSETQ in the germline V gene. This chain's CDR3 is CASSLGPAGEETQYF. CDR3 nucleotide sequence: TGCGCCAGCAGCTTGGGACCGGCAGGGGAAGAGACCCAGTACTTC.

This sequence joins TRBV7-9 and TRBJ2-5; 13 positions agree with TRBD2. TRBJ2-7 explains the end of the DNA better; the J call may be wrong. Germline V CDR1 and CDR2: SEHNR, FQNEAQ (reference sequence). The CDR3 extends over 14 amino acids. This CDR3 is CASQTSGGNYEQYF. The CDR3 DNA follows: TGTGCCAGCCAGACTAGCGGGGGGAACTACGAGCAGTACTTC.

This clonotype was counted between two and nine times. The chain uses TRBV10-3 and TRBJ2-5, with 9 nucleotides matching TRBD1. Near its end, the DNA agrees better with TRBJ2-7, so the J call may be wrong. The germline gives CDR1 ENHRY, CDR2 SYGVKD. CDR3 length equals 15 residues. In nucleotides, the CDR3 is TGTGCCATCAGTGAGACCGGGACAGGGATGTCCGAGCAGTACTTC. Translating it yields CAISETGTGMSEQYF.

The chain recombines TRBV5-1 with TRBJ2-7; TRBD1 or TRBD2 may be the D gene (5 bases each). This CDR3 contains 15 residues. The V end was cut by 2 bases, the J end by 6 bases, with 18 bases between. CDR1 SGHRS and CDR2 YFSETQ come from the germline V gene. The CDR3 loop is CASSFELRGAAEQYF. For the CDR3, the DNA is TGCGCCAGCAGCTTCGAATTGAGGGGCGCAGCCGAGCAGTACTTC.

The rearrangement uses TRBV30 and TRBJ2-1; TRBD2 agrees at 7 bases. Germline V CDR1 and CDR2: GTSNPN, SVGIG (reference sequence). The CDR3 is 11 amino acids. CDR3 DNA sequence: TGTGCGGGGGGGGGTGGGGGTGAGCAGTTCTTC. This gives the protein CAGGGGGEQFF.

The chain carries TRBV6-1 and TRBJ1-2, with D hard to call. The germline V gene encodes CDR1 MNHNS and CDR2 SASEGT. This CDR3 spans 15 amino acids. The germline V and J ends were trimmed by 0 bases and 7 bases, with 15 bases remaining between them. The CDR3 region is CASSEALRAGRGYTF. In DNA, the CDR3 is TGTGCCAGCAGTGAAGCGCTTCGGGCAGGTCGTGGCTACACCTTC.

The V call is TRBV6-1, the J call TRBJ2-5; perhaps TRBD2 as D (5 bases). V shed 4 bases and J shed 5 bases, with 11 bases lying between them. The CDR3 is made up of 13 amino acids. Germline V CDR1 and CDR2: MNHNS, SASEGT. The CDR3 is CASSVWWEETQYF. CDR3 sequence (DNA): TGTGCCAGCAGTGTGTGGTGGGAGGAGACCCAGTACTTC.